Listed below are T cell receptor beta chains from one sample, sequenced in a study of glioma-infiltrating T cells after dendritic cell vaccination. Clones were read by immunoSEQ multiplex PCR, and TCRdb kept only the in-frame ones, dropping some. The sample has roughly 56,000 clones; more than 70% are singletons. The sequencing used blood, collected after dendritic cell vaccination. All receptors come from a human donor with glioblastoma. The CDR3 runs from the conserved cysteine through the conserved F or W. Each record gives: CDR3 length, J gene, V gene, D gene, clone size, CDR3 DNA, CDR3 protein. A D gene is named only where the DNA matches it firmly. Size is omitted from some rows. Given values are once, few, many or a class for expanded clones.

>13|TRBJ1-1|TRBV28|NA|NA
TGTGCCAGCCGAGGGACACTCTCCCTCCGAGCTTTCTTT
CASRGTLSLRAFF
>15|TRBJ2-2|TRBV11-2|TRBD2|few
TGTGCCAGCAGCTACGGGGGGGGTCTCACCGGGGAGCTGTTTTTT
CASSYGGGLTGELFF
>13|TRBJ1-5|TRBV5-1|NA|NA
TGCGCCAGCAGCTTGGCAGGGGATCAGCCCCAGCATTTT
CASSLAGDQPQHF
>15|TRBJ1-2|TRBV7-8|TRBD1|once
TGTGCCAGCAGCTTAGTGACAGGGGGCTGGGGCGGCTACACCTTC
CASSLVTGGWGGYTF
>18|TRBJ2-5|TRBV5-1|NA|NA
TGCGCCAGCAGCTTCCGGTCGGAAGGAGGACAGAGACAAGAGACCCAGTACTTC
CASSFRSEGGQRQETQYF
>12|TRBJ2-5|TRBV7-6|NA|NA
TGTGCCAGCAGCTTAAAACGGGAGACCCAGTACTTC
CASSLKRETQYF
>13|TRBJ1-1|TRBV15|NA|NA
TGTGCCACCAGCAGAGGACAGGTAAATGAAGCTTTCTTT
CATSRGQVNEAFF
>17|TRBJ1-6|TRBV27|NA|NA
TGTGCCAGCAGTTTCCTGGCGGGGGTGACCTATAATTCACCCCTCCACTTT
CASSFLAGVTYNSPLHF
>19|TRBJ2-2|TRBV27|TRBD2|NA
TGTGCCAGCAGTTTAGCTCCCTCGGGACTAGCGGGGAGCACCGGGGAGCTGTTTTTT
CASSLAPSGLAGSTGELFF
>15|TRBJ2-3|TRBV6-5|NA|NA
TGTGCCAGCAGTTACTTCCTTGGGGGGACAGATACGCAGTATTTT
CASSYFLGGTDTQYF
>16|TRBJ2-3|TRBV5-1|TRBD2|NA
TGCGCCAGCAGCTTGGGAACAGCGGGGAGCACAGATACGCAGTATTTT
CASSLGTAGSTDTQYF
>14|TRBJ1-5|TRBV30|NA|NA
TGTGCCTGGAGCTTAGGAGGAGGCAATCAGCCCCAGCATTTT
CAWSLGGGNQPQHF
>15|TRBJ2-1|TRBV9|TRBD2|NA
TGTGCCAGCAGCTCCAGCGGGGGTTCCTACAATGAGCAGTTCTTC
CASSSSGGSYNEQFF
>16|TRBJ1-1|TRBV18|TRBD1|NA
TGTGCCAGCTCACCAAATTCTGGGACAGGGGGCACTGAAGCTTTCTTT
CASSPNSGTGGTEAFF
>14|TRBJ2-7|TRBV30|TRBD1|NA
TGTGCCTGGAGCGCCGGGACAGGGACGAGCGAGCAGTACTTC
CAWSAGTGTSEQYF
>17|TRBJ2-1|TRBV7-3|TRBD2|NA
TGTGCCAGCAGCTTACAAAGCGGGATGCTCTCGCGGAATGAGCAGTTCTTC
CASSLQSGMLSRNEQFF
>15|TRBJ2-3|TRBV5-1|NA|once
TGCGCCAGCAGCTTGGATTGGGGCAGTGCAGATACGCAGTATTTT
CASSLDWGSADTQYF